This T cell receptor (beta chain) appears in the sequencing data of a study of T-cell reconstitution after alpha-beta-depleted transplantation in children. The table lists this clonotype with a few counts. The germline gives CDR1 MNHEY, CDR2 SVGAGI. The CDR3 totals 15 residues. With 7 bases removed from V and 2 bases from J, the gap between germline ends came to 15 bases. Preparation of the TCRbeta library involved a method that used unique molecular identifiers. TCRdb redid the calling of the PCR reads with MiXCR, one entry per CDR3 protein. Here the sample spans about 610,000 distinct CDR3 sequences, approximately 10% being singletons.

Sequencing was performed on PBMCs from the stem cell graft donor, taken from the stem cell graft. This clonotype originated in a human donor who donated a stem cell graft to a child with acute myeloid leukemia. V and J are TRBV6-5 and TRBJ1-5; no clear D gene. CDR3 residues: CASIREARRNQPQHF. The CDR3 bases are TGTGCCAGCATTAGGGAGGCCAGGCGCAATCAGCCCCAGCATTTT.